This is a list of T cell receptor beta chains from one sample in a study of regulatory T cells in long-lasting Graves disease. MiXCR was run by TCRdb on the multiplex PCR reads, yielding one entry per CDR3 protein. The sample carries 350,000 to 450,000 distinct CDR3 sequences, roughly 23% recorded once. The sequenced sample was peripheral blood mononuclear cells (PBMCs), obtained when the disease was refractory, from a patient treated with antithyroid drugs. The receptors originated from a female donor with Graves disease. Both conserved end residues are trimmed from each CDR3. The order of the fields is V gene, CDR3 protein.

v_call: TRBV18
cdr3_aa: ASSPRGDNYGYT

v_call: TRBV30
cdr3_aa: AWKDNSNTEAF

v_call: TRBV20-1
cdr3_aa: SVDYRGQSYEQY

v_call: TRBV19
cdr3_aa: ASSKGRGGSNQPQH

v_call: TRBV6-1
cdr3_aa: ASSRQGEQF

v_call: TRBV10-3
cdr3_aa: ATAGTGGKETQY

v_call: TRBV28
cdr3_aa: ASSLGTGGWYEQY

v_call: TRBV14
cdr3_aa: ASSLLGGSSRRELF

v_call: TRBV28
cdr3_aa: ASSGQSLNYGYT

v_call: TRBV6-1
cdr3_aa: ASSGSSGGWNEQF

v_call: TRBV4-2
cdr3_aa: ASSKDRIYEQY

v_call: TRBV20-1
cdr3_aa: SARRGEETQY

v_call: TRBV6-5
cdr3_aa: ASSYIREGEQY

v_call: TRBV28
cdr3_aa: ASSLPRNEQF

v_call: TRBV12-5
cdr3_aa: ASAMTGADTQY

v_call: TRBV6-1
cdr3_aa: ASGGSSGKAAGTQY

v_call: TRBV6-1
cdr3_aa: ASSEGFWTTSYEQY

v_call: TRBV28
cdr3_aa: ASSRWDYRDAEAF

v_call: TRBV6-5
cdr3_aa: ASSYGGRGYGYT

v_call: TRBV12-3/TRBV12-4
cdr3_aa: ASSWTSGDTGELF

v_call: TRBV28
cdr3_aa: ASCSFVGAQYEQY

v_call: TRBV20-1
cdr3_aa: SAPSTAQGADTEAF

v_call: TRBV28
cdr3_aa: ASSIWTGLLWGTEAF

v_call: TRBV2
cdr3_aa: ASGRKGGYNEQF

v_call: TRBV27
cdr3_aa: ASKKQLADTGELF

v_call: TRBV20-1
cdr3_aa: SAMIAVRADTDTQY

v_call: TRBV12-3/TRBV12-4
cdr3_aa: ASSYWGDYGYT

v_call: TRBV27
cdr3_aa: ASSFKWGSYEQY

v_call: TRBV7-2
cdr3_aa: ASSGTGGEMDIQY

v_call: TRBV12-3/TRBV12-4
cdr3_aa: ASRAGTEGNQPQH

v_call: TRBV7-2
cdr3_aa: ASAAYSNQPQH

v_call: TRBV27
cdr3_aa: ASSFVGGSEQY

v_call: TRBV16
cdr3_aa: ASSPHGYEQY

v_call: TRBV7-2
cdr3_aa: ASSQSRANTGELF

v_call: TRBV4-1
cdr3_aa: ASSQDGLRGYT

v_call: TRBV5-6
cdr3_aa: ASGFTWTDQETQY

v_call: TRBV10-1
cdr3_aa: ASSEHGPYEQY

v_call: TRBV6-2/TRBV6-3
cdr3_aa: ASSYRGTLNGYT

v_call: TRBV19
cdr3_aa: ASSRAGPGTASYEQY

v_call: TRBV18
cdr3_aa: ASSPQGTQETQY

v_call: TRBV28
cdr3_aa: ASSFLGGGFSTDTQY

v_call: TRBV9
cdr3_aa: ASSVTGRGYT

v_call: TRBV3-1
cdr3_aa: ASSHSAEAF

v_call: TRBV30
cdr3_aa: AWRTGTLNTEAF

v_call: TRBV11-2
cdr3_aa: ASSLERSPYNEQF

v_call: TRBV5-1
cdr3_aa: ASSRSRDSSLANYGYT

v_call: TRBV6-1
cdr3_aa: ASSPGILGGYT

v_call: TRBV27
cdr3_aa: ASSSYSQSGRGVEQY

v_call: TRBV6-1
cdr3_aa: ASNLAGANTGELF

v_call: TRBV30
cdr3_aa: AWSGDRVGEKLF

v_call: TRBV19
cdr3_aa: ASRRGLAGGANTGELF

v_call: TRBV28
cdr3_aa: ASSLSQGRSYEQY

v_call: TRBV2
cdr3_aa: ASYREKEY

v_call: TRBV20-1
cdr3_aa: SAPRAGGNQETQY

v_call: TRBV29-1
cdr3_aa: SVAGQSYIGELF